The clone carrying this T cell receptor beta chain showed up many times. The antigen remains unidentified. This sample is drawn from a study of T-cell reconstitution after alpha-beta-depleted transplantation in children. Study findings and constraints: As was reported, about two months after transplant, alpha-beta T cells came from several hundred expanded graft clones. By one year post-transplant, T-cell counts and diversity largely arose from T cells that were newly produced. Day-60 TCRbeta diversity that was high in some patients was derived from surviving recipient T cells and thymic progenitors.

Construction of the TCRbeta library involved unique molecular identifiers. MiXCR, applied by TCRdb to the PCR reads, yields one record per CDR3 protein. The data show 130,000 to 150,000 distinct CDR3 sequences, 8% to 10% seen once. This receptor was identified in a female patient aged 2 to 10 who had a stem cell transplant for congenital amegakaryocytic thrombocytopenia, so the T cells may come from the graft donor. The sample in question was PBMCs, mostly from graft donor cells, obtained 180 days after TCRalphabeta/CD19-depleted stem cell transplant.

The chain's CDR3 is CSAKGTGGGGYTF. The CDR3, as DNA: TGCAGTGCTAAGGGGACAGGGGGAGGTGGCTACACCTTC. The V and J genes are TRBV20-1 and TRBJ1-2; 11 bases fit TRBD1. The CDR3 totals 13 residues. Per germline, CDR1 DFQATT and CDR2 SNEGSKA (reference sequence). After removal of 4 bases from V and 7 bases from J, the junction contained 5 bases not matched to a gene.